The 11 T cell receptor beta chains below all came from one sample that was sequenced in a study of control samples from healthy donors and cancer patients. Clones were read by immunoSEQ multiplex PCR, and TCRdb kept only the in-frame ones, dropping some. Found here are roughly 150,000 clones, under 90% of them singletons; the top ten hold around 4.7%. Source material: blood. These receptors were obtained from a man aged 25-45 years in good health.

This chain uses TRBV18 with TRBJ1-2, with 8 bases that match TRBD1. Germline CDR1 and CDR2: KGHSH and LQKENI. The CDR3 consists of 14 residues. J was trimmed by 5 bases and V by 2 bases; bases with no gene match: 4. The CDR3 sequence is CASSPFGQGYGYTF. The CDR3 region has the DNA TGTGCCAGCTCACCATTTGGACAGGGATATGGCTACACCTTC.

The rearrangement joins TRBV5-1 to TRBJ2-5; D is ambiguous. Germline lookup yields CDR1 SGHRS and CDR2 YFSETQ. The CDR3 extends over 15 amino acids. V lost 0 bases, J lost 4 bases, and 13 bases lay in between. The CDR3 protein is CASSLALIPGETQYF. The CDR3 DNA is TGCGCCAGCAGCTTGGCCCTCATCCCGGGAGAGACCCAGTACTTC.

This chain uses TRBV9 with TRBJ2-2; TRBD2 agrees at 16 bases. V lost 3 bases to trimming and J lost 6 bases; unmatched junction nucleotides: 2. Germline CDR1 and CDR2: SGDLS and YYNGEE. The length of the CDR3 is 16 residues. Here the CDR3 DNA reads TGTGCCAGCAGCGCCGGGACTAGCGGGGGGGCCGGGGAGCTGTTTTTT. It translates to CASSAGTSGGAGELFF.

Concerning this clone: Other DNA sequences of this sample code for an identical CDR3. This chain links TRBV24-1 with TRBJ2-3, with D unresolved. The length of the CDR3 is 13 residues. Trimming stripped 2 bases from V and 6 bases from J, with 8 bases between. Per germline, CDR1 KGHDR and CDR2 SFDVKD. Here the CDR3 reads CATSDSPRDTQYF. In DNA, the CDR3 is TGTGCCACCAGTGATTCACCTCGCGATACGCAGTATTTT.

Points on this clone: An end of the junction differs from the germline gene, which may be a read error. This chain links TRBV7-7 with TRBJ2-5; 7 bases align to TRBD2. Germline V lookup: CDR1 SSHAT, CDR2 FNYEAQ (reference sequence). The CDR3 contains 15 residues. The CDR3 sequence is CASSLGGSPQETQYF. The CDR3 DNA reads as TGTGCTAGCAGCTTAGGCGGGAGCCCCCAAGAGACCCAGTACTTC.

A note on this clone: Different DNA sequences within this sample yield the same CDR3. The CDR3 nucleotides read TGTGCCAGCAGTAGACCGGGACAGAGCTCCTACGAGCAGTACTTC. Protein product: CASSRPGQSSYEQYF. This chain connects TRBV6-5 to TRBJ2-7, with 7 bases matching TRBD1. After removal of 5 bases from V and 0 bases from J, the junction contained 7 bases not matched to a gene. CDR1 is MNHEY and CDR2 is SVGAGI in the germline V gene. The CDR3 is made up of 15 amino acids.

The CDR3 is CSVAPLGRGDEQYF. CDR3 nucleotide sequence: TGCAGCGTGGCCCCCCTCGGGAGAGGGGACGAGCAGTACTTC. J is TRBJ2-7 and V is TRBV29-1; tentative D call: TRBD2 (6 bases). V was shortened by 6 bases and J by 5 bases, with 20 bases between the two germline ends. The CDR3 contains 14 residues. Germline CDR1 SQVTM, CDR2 ANQGSEA.

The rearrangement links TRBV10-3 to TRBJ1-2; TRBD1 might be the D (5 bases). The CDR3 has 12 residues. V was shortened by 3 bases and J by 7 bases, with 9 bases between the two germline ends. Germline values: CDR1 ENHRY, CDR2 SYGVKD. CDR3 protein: CAISDREAGYTF. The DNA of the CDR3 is TGTGCCATCAGTGACAGGGAAGCTGGCTACACCTTC.

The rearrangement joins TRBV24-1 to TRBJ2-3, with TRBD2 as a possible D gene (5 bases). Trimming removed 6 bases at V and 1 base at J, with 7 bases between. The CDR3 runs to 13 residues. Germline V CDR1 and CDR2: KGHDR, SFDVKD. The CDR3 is CATSTGGTDTQYF. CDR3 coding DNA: TGTGCCACCAGTACCGGGGGCACAGATACGCAGTATTTT.

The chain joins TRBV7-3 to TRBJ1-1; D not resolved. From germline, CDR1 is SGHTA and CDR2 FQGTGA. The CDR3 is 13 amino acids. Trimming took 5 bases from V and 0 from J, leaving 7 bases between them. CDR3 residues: CASSARMNTEAFF. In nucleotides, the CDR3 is TGTGCCAGCAGCGCAAGAATGAACACTGAAGCTTTCTTT. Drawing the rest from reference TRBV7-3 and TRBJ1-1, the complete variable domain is GAGVSQTPSNKVTEKGKYVELRCDPISGHTALYWYRQSLGQGPEFLIYFQGTGAADDSGLPNDRFFAVRPEGSVSTLKIQRTERGDSAVYLCASSARMNTEAFFGQGTRLTVV.

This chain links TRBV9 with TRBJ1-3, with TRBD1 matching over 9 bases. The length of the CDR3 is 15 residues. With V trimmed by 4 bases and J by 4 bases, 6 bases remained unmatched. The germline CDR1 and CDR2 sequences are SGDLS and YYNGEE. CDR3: CASSQTGGRGNTIYF. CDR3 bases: TGTGCCAGCAGCCAGACAGGGGGAAGAGGAAACACCATATATTTT.